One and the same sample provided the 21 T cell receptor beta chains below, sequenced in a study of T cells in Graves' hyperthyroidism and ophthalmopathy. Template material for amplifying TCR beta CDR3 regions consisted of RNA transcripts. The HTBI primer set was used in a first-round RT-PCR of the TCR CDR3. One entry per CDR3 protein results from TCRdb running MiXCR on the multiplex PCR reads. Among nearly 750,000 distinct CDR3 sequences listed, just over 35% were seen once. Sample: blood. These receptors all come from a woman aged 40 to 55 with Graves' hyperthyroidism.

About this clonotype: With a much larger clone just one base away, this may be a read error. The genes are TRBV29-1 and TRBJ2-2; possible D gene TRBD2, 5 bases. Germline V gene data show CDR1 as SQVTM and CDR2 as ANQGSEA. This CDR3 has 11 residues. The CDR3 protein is CSVLGTGEPFF. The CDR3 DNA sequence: TGCAGCGTTTTAGGCACCGGGGAGCCGTTTTTT.

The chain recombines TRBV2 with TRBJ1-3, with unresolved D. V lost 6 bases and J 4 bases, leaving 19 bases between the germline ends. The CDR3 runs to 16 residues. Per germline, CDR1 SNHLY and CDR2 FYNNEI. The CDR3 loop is CASSRIREDSGNTIYF. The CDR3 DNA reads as TGTGCCAGCAGCCGTATACGTGAGGATTCAGGAAACACCATATATTTT. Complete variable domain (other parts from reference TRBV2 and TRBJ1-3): EPEVTQTPSHQVTQMGQEVILRCVPISNHLYFYWYRQILGQKVEFLVSFYNNEISEKSEIFDDQFSVERPDGSNFTLKIRSTKLEDSAMYFCASSRIREDSGNTIYFGEGSWLTVV.

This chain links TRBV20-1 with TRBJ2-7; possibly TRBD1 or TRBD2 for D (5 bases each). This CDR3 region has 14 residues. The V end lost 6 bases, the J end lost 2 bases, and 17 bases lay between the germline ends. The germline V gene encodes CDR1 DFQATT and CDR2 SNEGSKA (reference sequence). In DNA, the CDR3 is TGCAGTGCAAGACGGGACCCGGGGACCTACGAGCAGTACTTC. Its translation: CSARRDPGTYEQYF.

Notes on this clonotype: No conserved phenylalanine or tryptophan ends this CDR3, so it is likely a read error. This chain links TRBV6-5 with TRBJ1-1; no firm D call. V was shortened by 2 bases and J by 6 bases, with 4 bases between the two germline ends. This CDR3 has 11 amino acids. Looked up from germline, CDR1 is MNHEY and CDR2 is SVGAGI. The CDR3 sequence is CASSYRAEAFL. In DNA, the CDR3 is TGTGCCAGCAGTTACCGGGCTGAAGCTTTCCTT.

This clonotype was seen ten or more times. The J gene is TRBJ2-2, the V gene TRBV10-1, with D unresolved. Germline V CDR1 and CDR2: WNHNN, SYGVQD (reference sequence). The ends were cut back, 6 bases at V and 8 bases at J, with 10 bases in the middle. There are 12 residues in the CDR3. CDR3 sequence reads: CASSSRAGELFF. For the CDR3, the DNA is TGCGCCAGCAGCTCTAGGGCTGGGGAGCTGTTTTTT.

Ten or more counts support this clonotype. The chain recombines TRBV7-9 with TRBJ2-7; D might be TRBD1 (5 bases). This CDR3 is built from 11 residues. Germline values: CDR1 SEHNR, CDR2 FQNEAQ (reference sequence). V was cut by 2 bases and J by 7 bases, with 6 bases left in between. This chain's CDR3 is CASSLSGEQYF. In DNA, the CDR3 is TGTGCCAGCAGCTTATCAGGGGAGCAGTACTTC.

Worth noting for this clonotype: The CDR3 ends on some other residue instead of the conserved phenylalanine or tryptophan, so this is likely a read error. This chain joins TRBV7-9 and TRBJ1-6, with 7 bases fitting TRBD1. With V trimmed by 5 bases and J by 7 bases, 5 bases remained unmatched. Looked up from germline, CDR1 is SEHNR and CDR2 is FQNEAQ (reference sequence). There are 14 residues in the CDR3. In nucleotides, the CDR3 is TGTGCCAGCAGCCCGGGGGACAGCAATTCACCCCTCCACTTG. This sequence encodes CASSPGDSNSPLHL.

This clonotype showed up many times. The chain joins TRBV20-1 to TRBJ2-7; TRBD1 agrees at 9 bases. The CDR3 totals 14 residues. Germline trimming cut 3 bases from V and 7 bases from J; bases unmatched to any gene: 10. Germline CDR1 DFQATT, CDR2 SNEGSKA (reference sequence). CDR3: CSASEGQGTEEQYF. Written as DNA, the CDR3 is TGCAGTGCTAGTGAGGGACAGGGTACGGAAGAGCAGTACTTC.

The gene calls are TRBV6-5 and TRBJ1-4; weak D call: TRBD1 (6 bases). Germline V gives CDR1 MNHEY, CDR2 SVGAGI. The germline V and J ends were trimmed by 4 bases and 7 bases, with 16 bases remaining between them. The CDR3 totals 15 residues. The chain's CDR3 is CASSSPGGVGEKLFF. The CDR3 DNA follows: TGTGCCAGCAGTTCCCCCGGGGGCGTAGGTGAAAAACTGTTTTTT.

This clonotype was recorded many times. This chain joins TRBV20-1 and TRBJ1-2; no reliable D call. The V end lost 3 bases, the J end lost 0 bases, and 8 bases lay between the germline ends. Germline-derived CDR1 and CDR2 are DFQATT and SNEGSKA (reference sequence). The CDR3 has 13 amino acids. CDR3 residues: CSASPHSNYGYTF. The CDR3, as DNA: TGCAGTGCTAGTCCACACTCTAACTATGGCTACACCTTC.

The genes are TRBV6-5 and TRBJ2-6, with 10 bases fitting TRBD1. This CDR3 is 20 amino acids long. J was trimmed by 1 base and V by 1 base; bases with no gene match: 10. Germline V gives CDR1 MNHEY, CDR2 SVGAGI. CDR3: CASSYWNPGQGNSGANVLTF. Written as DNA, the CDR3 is TGTGCCAGCAGTTACTGGAACCCGGGACAGGGGAATTCTGGGGCCAACGTCCTGACTTTC.

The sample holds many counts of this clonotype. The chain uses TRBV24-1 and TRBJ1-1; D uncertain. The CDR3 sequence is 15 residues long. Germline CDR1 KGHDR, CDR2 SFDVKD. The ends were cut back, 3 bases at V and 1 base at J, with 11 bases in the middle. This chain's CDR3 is CATSDGRVTNTEAFF. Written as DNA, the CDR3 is TGTGCCACCAGTGATGGGAGAGTTACGAACACTGAAGCTTTCTTT.

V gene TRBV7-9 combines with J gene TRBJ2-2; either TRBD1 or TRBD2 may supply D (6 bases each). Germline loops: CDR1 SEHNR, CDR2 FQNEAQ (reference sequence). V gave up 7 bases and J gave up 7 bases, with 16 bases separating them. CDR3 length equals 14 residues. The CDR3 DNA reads TGTGCCAGCACCCCCTGGGGGGCTGGCGGGGAGCTGTTTTTT. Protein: CASTPWGAGGELFF.

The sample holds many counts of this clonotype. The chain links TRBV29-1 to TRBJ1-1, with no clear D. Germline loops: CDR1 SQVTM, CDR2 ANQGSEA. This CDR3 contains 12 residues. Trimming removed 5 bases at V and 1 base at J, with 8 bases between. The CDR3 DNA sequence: TGCAGCGTTCGACCAGCGAACACTGAAGCTTTCTTT. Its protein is CSVRPANTEAFF.

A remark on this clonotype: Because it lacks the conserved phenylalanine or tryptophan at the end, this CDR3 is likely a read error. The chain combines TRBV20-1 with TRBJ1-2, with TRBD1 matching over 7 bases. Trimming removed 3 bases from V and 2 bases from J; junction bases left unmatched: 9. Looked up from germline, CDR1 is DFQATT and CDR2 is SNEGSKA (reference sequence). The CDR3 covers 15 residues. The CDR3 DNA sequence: TGCAGTGCTAGTCTCCAGGGGGGTGTAAACTATGGCTACACCCTC. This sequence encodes CSASLQGGVNYGYTL.

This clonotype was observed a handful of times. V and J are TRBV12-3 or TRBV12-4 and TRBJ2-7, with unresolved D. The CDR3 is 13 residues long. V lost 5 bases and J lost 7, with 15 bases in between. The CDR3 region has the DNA TGTGCCAGCAGTCCAATGTTCACGAGGGAGCAGTACTTC. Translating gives CASSPMFTREQYF.

The CDR3 sequence is CASSMGQTQYF. The CDR3 DNA is TGTGCCAGTAGTATGGGCCAGACCCAGTACTTC. V usage is TRBV2 and J usage is TRBJ2-5; unclear D gene. The ends were cut back, 9 bases at V and 6 bases at J, with 11 bases in the middle. Germline V gene sequence: CDR1 SNHLY, CDR2 FYNNEI. The CDR3 loop spans 11 amino acids.

CDR3 protein: CSVGGADGNEQYF. DNA of the CDR3: TGCAGCGTAGGGGGCGCGGATGGCAACGAGCAGTACTTC. The chain is built from TRBV29-1 and TRBJ2-7; 7 bases fit TRBD1. The J segment lost 5 bases and the V segment lost 6 bases, leaving 10 bases of the junction unmatched. The CDR3 spans 13 residues. Germline CDR1 SQVTM, CDR2 ANQGSEA.

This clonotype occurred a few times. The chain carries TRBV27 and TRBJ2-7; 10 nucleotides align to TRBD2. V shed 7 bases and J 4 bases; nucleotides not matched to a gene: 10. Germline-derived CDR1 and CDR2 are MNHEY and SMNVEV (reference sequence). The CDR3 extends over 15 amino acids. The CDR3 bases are TGTGCCAGCAAATCCAGCGGGAGGGACGGTTACGAGCAGTACTTC. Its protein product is CASKSSGRDGYEQYF.

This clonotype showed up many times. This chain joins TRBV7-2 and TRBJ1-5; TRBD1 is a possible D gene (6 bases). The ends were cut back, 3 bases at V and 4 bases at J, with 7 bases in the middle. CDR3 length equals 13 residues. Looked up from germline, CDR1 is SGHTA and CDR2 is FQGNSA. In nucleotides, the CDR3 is TGTGCCAGCAGCTTTGGACAGAATCAGCCCCAGCATTTT. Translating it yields CASSFGQNQPQHF.

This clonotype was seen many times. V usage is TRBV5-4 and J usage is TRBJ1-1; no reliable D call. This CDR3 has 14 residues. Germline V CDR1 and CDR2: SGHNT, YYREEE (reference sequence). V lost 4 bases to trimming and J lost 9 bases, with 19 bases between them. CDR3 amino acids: CASSLGGLTAQAFF. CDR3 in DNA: TGTGCCAGCAGCCTAGGAGGACTTACTGCACAAGCTTTCTTT.